The sequence of this T cell receptor (beta chain) was determined in a study of cytomegalovirus exposure and HLA in healthy donors. Study in general: Tens of millions of unique TCRs from HLA-typed donors were held in an early release of data. Study-level points and caveats: CMV serostatus was the sole immune exposure data available.

Of note for this clone: The antigen is undetermined.

The CDR3 is made up of 15 amino acids. Germline CDR1 and CDR2: SGDLS and YYNGEE. The V segment lost 3 bases and the J segment 5 bases; nucleotides outside the gene matches: 10. It was with 60 Vbeta and 13 Jbeta primers that the PCR ran. Per the original methods: Some 12 million shared chains were among the roughly 80 million unique TCR beta chains that a later analysis counted. Produced via immunoSEQ multiplex PCR; TCRdb's table is partial and in-frame only. The DNA was the basis for D and trimming; V, J and clone size are from that table. The sample shows roughly 80,000 clones, 65% to 70% of them seen only once.

The sequencing sample was made of PBMCs. The chain couples TRBV9 to TRBJ2-5, with 7 bases lining up with TRBD1. The receptor's source is a woman aged 50 to 65 in good health and CMV-seropositive. CDR3 DNA sequence: TGTGCCAGCAGCGGCCAAAGGACAGGAGAGGAGACCCAGTACTTC. This gives the protein CASSGQRTGEETQYF.